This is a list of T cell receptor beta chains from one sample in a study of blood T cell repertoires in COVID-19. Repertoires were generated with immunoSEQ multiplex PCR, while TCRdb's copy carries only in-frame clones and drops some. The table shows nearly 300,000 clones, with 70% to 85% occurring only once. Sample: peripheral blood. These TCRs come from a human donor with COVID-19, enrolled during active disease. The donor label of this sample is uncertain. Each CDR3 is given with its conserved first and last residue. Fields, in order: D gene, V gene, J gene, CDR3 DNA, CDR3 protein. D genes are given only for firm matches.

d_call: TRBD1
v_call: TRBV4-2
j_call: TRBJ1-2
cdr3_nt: TGTGCCAGCAGCCCCCTGGGGACAGACTATGGCTACACCTTC
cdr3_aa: CASSPLGTDYGYTF

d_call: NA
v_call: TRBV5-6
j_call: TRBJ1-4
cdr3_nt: TGTGCCAGCAGCTTGGGTCAGGGAAGGGAAAAACTGTTTTTT
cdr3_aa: CASSLGQGREKLFF

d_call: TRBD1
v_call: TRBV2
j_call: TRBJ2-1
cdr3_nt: TGTGCCAGCAGCGGGACAGGGAAAAATGAGCAGTTCTTC
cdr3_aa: CASSGTGKNEQFF

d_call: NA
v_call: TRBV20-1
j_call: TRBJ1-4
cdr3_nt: TGCAGTGCTTCCAACGGGGGAAAACTGTTTTTT
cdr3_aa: CSASNGGKLFF

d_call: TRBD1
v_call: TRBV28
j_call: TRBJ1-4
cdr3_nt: TGTGCCAGCAGGGATCGACAGGGGGAAGGGGAAAAACTGTTTTTT
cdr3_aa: CASRDRQGEGEKLFF

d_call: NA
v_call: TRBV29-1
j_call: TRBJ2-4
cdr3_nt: TGCAGCGTTGCGGACATTCTAGCCAAAAACATTCAGTACTTC
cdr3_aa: CSVADILAKNIQYF

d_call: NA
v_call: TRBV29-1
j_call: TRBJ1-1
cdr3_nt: TGCAGCGTTGAGGAGGTCAAGAACACTGAAGCTTTCTTT
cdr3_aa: CSVEEVKNTEAFF

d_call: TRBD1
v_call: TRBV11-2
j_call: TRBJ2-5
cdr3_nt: TGTGCCAGCAGCTTGGACAGGGGGCGCGGGACCCAGTACTTC
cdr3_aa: CASSLDRGRGTQYF

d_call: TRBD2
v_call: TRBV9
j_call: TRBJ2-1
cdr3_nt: TGTGCCAGCAGCCCATCAAGTCTTGGGACTAGCTCCTACAATGAGCAGTTCTTC
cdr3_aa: CASSPSSLGTSSYNEQFF

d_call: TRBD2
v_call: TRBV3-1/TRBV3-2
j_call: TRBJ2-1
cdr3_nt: TGTGCCAGCAGCCATGGAGCGGGGGAGCAGTTCTTC
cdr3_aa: CASSHGAGEQFF

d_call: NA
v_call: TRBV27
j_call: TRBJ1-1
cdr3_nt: TGTGCCAGCAGTCTTCGGGGGATTGACACTGAAGCTTTCTTT
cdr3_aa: CASSLRGIDTEAFF

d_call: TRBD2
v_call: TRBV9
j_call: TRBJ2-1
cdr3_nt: TGTGCCAGCAGTTCACTAGCGGGAGGGTACAATGAGCAGTTCTTC
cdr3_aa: CASSSLAGGYNEQFF

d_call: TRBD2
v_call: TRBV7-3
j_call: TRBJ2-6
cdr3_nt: TGTGCCAGCAGCGCGGGGGAGACCGGGGCCAACGTCCTGACTTTC
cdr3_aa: CASSAGETGANVLTF

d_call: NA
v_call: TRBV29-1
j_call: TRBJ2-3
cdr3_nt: TGCAGCGTTGGGACGGGACATAGGAACACAGATACGCAGTATTTT
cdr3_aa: CSVGTGHRNTDTQYF

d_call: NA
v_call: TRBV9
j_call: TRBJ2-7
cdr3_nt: TGTGCCAGCAGCGTAGGAGAGGTATCGTACTACGAGCAGTACTTC
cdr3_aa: CASSVGEVSYYEQYF

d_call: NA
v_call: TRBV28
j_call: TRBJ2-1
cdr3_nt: TGTGCCAGCAGTTCCGACTCGTCCTACAATGAGCAGTTCTTC
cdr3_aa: CASSSDSSYNEQFF

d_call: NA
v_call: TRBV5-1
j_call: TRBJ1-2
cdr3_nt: TGCGCCAGCAGCCCCGTAAGGGGCGATGGCTACACCTTC
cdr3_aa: CASSPVRGDGYTF

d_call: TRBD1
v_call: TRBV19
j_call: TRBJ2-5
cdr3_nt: TGTGCCAGTAGTACCGGGACAGAAGAGACCCAGTACTTC
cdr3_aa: CASSTGTEETQYF

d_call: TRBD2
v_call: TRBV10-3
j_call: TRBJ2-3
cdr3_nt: TGTGCCATAAAATCCCGAGCGGGAGGCTATGTAGATACGCAGTATTTT
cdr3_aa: CAIKSRAGGYVDTQYF

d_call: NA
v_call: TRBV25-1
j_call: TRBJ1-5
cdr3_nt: TGTGCCAGCAGTGGCCTAACCCCCAATCAGCCCCAGCATTTT
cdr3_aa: CASSGLTPNQPQHF

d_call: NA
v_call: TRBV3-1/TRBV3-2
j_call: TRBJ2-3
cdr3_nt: TGTGCCAGCAGCCCTTTCACAGATACGCAGTATTTT
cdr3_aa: CASSPFTDTQYF

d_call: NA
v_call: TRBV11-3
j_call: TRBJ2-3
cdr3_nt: TGTGCCAGCAGCTCCTCGGGAGTATCGGCAGATACGCAGTATTTT
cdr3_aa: CASSSSGVSADTQYF